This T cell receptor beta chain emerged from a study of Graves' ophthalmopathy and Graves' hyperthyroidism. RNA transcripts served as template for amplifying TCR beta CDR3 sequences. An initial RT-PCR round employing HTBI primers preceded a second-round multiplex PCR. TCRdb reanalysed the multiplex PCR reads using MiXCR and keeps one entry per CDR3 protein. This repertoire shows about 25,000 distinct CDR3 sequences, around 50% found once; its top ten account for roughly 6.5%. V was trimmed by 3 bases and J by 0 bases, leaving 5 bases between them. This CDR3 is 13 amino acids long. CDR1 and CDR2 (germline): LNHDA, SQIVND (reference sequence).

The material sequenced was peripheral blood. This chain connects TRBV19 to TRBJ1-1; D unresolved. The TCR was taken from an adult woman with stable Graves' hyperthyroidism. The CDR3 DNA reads TGTGCCAGTAGTATTCTTATGAACACTGAAGCTTTCTTT. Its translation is CASSILMNTEAFF.